This paragraph covers one T cell receptor beta chain sequence. Its target is not known. These data are taken from a study of T-cell memory formation after mild COVID-19. A single record per CDR3 protein comes from TCRdb applying MiXCR to the 5' RACE reads. The table has hundreds of thousands of distinct CDR3 sequences, 25% to 30% seen once. Looked up from germline, CDR1 is LNHNV and CDR2 is YYDKDF (reference sequence). This CDR3 is built from 14 residues. V was trimmed by 3 bases and J by 9 bases, leaving 12 bases between them. Study-level results: Clones that shrank (day 15 to 85) were balanced CD4/CD8, whereas later expanders leaned CD4+.

This sequence was found in an adult woman who had mild COVID-19 (a few samples of this study predate the infection). Cell type and time point are not known. This chain uses TRBV15 with TRBJ1-6; the D is unclear. Sequencing was done on a sample of PBMCs or a T cell subset sorted from them (not recorded which). The CDR3 sequence is CATSRVVGVSPLHF. The CDR3 region has the DNA TGTGCCACCAGCAGGGTGGTGGGAGTTTCACCCCTCCACTTT.